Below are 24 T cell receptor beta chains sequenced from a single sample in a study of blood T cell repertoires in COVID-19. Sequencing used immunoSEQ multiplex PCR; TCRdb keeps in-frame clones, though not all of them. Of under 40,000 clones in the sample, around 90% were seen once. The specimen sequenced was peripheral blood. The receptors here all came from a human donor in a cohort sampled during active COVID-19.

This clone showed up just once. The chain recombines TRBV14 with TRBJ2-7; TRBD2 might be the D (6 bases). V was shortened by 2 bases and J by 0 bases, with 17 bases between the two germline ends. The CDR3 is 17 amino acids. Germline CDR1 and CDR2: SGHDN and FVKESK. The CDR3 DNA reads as TGTGCCAGCAGCCAACGCACCCCAGCGGGCCGCTCCTACGAGCAGTACTTC. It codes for CASSQRTPAGRSYEQYF.

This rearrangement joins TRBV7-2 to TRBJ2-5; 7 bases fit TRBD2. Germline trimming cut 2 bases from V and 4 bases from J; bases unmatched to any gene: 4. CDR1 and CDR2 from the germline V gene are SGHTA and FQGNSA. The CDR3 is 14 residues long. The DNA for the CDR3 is TGTGCCAGCAGCTTACGTCGCGGGGGAGAGACCCAGTACTTC. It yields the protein CASSLRRGGETQYF. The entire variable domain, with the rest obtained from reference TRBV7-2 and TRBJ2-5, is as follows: GAGVSQSPSNKVTEKGKDVELRCDPISGHTALYWYRQSLGQGLEFLIYFQGNSAPDKSGLPSDRFSAERTGGSVSTLTIQRTQQEDSAVYLCASSLRRGGETQYFGPGTRLLVL.

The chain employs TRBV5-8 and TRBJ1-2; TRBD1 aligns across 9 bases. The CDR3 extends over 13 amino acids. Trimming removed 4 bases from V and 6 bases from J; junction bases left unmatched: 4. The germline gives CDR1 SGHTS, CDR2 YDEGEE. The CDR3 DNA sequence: TGTGCCAGCAGCCCCGGGACAGGGAATGGCTACACCTTC. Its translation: CASSPGTGNGYTF.

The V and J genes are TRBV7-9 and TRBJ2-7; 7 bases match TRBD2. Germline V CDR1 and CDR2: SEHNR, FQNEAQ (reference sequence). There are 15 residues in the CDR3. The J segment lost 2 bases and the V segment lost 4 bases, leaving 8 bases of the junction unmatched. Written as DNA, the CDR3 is TGTGCCAGCAGCTGGGGTACACGGGGGGCCTACGAGCAGTACTTC. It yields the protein CASSWGTRGAYEQYF.

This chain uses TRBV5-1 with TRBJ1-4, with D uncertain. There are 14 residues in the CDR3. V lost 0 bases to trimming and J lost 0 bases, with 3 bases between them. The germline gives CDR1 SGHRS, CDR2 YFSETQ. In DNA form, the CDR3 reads TGCGCCAGCAGCTTGGGCGCAACTAATGAAAAACTGTTTTTT. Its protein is CASSLGATNEKLFF.

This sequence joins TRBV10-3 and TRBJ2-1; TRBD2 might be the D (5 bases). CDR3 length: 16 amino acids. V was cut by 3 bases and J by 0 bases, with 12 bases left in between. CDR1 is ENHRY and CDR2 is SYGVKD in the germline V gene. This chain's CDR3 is CAISDRGPSSYNEQFF. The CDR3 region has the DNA TGTGCCATCAGTGATCGGGGTCCCAGCTCCTACAATGAGCAGTTCTTC.

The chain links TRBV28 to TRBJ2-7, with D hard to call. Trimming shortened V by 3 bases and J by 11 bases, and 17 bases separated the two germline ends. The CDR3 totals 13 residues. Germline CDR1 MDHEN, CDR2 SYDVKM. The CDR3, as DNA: TGTGCCAGCAGTTTCCGATCGCCACGGGTGGAGTACTTC. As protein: CASSFRSPRVEYF.

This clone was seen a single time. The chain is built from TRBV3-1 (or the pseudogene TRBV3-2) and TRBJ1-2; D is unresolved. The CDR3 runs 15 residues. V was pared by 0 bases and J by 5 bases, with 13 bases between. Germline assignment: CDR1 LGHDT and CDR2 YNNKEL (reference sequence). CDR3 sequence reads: CASSQEREGLYGYTF. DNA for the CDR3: TGTGCCAGCAGCCAAGAACGGGAAGGGCTTTATGGCTACACCTTC.

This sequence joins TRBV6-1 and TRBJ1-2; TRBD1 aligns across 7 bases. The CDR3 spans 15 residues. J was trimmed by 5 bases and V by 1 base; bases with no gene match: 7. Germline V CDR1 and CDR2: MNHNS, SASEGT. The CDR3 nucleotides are TGTGCCAGCAGTGAAGGGGCAGGGGGAAAATATGGCTACACCTTC. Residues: CASSEGAGGKYGYTF.

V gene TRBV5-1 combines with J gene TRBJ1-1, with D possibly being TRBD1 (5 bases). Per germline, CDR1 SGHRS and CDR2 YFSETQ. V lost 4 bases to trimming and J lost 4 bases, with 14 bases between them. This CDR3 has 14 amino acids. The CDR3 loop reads CASSNTPGVTEAFF. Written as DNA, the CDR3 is TGCGCCAGCAGCAACACCCCGGGGGTCACTGAAGCTTTCTTT.

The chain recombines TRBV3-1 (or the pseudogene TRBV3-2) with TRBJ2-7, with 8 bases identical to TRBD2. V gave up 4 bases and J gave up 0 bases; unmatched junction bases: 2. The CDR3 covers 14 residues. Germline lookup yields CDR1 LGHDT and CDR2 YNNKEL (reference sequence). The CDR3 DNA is TGTGCCAGCAGCCTAGCGGGAAACTCCTACGAGCAGTACTTC. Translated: CASSLAGNSYEQYF.

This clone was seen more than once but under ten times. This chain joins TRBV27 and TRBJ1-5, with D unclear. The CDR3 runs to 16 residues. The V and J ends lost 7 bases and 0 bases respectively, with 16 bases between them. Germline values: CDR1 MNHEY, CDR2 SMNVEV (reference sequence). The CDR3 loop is CASTSRRELSNQPQHF. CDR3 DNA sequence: TGTGCCAGCACGTCGAGGAGGGAACTTAGCAATCAGCCCCAGCATTTT.

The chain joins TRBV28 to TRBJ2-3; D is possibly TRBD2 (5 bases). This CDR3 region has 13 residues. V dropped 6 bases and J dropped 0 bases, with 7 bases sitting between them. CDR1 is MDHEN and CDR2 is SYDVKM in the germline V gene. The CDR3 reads CASSGESTDTQYF. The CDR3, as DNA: TGTGCCAGCAGCGGGGAAAGCACAGATACGCAGTATTTT.

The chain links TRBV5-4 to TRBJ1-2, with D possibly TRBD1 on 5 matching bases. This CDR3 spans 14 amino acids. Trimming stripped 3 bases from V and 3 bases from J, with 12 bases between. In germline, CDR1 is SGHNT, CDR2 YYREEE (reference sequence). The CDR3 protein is CASSSYGGDYGYTF. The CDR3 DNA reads TGTGCCAGCAGCTCATACGGAGGGGACTATGGCTACACCTTC. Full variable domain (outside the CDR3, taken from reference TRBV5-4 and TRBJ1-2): ETGVTQSPTHLIKTRGQQVTLRCSSQSGHNTVSWYQQALGQGPQFIFQYYREEENGRGNFPPRFSGLQFPNYSSELNVNALELDDSALYLCASSSYGGDYGYTFGSGTRLTVV.

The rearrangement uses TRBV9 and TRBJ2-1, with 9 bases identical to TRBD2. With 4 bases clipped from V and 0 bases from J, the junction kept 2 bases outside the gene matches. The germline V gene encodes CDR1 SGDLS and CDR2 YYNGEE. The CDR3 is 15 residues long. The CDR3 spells CASSLAGNSYNEQFF. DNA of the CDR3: TGTGCCAGCAGCCTAGCGGGGAACTCCTACAATGAGCAGTTCTTC.

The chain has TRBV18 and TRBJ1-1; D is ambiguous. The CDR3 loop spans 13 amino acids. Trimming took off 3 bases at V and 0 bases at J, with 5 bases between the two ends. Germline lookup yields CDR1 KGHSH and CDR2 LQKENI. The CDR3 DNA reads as TGTGCCAGCTCACCTTCGGTGAACACTGAAGCTTTCTTT. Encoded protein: CASSPSVNTEAFF.

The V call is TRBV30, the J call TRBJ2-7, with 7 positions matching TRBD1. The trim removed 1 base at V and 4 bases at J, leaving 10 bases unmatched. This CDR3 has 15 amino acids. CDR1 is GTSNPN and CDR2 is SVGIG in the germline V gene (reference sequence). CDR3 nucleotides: TGTGCCTGGAGTGCTACTACAGGGGCCGGGTACGAGCAGTACTTC. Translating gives CAWSATTGAGYEQYF.

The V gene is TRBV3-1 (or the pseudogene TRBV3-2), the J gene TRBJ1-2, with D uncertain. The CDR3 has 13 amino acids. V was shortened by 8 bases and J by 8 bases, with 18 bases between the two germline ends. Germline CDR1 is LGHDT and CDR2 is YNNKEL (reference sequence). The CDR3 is CASSPGVHRGYTF. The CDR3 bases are TGTGCCAGCTCACCCGGGGTTCATCGCGGCTACACCTTC.

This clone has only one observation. CDR3 loop: CASIAWPHYEQYF. In DNA, the CDR3 is TGTGCCAGCATTGCTTGGCCGCACTACGAGCAGTACTTC. The chain joins TRBV2 to TRBJ2-7; D unresolved. Deletions cut 7 bases from V and 3 bases from J, with 13 bases between. The CDR3 consists of 13 residues. Germline-derived CDR1 and CDR2 are SNHLY and FYNNEI.

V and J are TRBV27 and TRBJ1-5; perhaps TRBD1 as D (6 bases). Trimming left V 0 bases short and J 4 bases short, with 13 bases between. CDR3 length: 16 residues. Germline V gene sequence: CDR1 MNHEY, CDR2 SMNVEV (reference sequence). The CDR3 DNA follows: TGTGCCAGCAGTTTATCCAGGGGTGGGGTTAATCAGCCCCAGCATTTT. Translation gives CASSLSRGGVNQPQHF.

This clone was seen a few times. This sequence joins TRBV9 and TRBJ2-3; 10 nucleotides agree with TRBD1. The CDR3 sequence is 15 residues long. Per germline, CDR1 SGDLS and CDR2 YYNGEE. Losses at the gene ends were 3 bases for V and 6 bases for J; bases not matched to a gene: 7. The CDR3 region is CASSAVTGGMDTQYF. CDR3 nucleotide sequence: TGTGCCAGCAGCGCTGTGACAGGGGGCATGGATACGCAGTATTTT.

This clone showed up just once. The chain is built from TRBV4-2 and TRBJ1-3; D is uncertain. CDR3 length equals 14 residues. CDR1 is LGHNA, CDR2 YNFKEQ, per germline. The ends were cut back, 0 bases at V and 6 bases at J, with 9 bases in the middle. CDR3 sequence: CASSQDRRENTIYF. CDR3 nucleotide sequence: TGTGCCAGCAGCCAAGATAGGCGGGAAAACACCATATATTTT.

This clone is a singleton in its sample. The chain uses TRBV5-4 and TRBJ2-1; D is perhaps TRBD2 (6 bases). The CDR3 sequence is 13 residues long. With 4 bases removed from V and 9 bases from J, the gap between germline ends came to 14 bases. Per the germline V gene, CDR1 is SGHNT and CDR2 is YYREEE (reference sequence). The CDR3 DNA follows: TGTGCCAGCAGCCCGGGGGAGGTTGGTGAGCAGTTCTTC. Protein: CASSPGEVGEQFF. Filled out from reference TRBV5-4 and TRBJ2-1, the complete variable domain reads ETGVTQSPTHLIKTRGQQVTLRCSSQSGHNTVSWYQQALGQGPQFIFQYYREEENGRGNFPPRFSGLQFPNYSSELNVNALELDDSALYLCASSPGEVGEQFFGPGTRLTVL.

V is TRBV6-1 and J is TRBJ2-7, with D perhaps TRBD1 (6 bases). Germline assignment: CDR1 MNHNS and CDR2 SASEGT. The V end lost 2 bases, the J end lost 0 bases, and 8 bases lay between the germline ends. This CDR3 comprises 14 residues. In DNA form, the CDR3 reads TGTGCCAGCAGTGAACGGGACACCTCCTACGAGCAGTACTTC. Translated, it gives CASSERDTSYEQYF.